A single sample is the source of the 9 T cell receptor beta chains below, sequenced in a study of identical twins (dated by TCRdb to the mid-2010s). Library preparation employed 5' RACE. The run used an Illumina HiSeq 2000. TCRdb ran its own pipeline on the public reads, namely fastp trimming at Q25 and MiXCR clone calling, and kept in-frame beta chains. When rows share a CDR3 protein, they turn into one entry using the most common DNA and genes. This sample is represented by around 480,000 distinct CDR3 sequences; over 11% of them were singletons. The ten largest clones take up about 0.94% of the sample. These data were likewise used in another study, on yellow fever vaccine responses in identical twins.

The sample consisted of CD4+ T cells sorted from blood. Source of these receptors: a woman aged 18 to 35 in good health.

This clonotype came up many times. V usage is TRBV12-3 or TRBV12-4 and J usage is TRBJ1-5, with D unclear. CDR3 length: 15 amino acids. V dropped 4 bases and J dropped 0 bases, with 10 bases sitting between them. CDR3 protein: CASSSDGRSNQPQHF. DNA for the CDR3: TGTGCCAGCAGTTCGGACGGACGTAGCAATCAGCCCCAGCATTTT.

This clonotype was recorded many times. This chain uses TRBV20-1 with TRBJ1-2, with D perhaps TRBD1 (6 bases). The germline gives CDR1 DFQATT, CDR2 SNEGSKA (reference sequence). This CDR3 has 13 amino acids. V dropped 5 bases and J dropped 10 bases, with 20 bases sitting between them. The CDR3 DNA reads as TGCAGTGCTCGGGACAACCAGGACTCACACTACACCTTC. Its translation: CSARDNQDSHYTF.

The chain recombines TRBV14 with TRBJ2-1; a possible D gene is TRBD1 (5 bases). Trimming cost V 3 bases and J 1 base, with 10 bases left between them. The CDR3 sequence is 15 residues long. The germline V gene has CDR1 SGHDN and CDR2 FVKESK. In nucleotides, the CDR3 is TGTGCCAGCAGCCAGACAGTCGCTTCCTACAATGAGCAGTTCTTC. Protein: CASSQTVASYNEQFF.

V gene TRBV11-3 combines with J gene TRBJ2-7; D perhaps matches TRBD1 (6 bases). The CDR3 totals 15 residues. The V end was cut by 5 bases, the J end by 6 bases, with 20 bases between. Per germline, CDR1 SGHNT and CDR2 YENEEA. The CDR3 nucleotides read TGTGCCAGCAGCCTGGGTCTAGGGGGTCGAGGCGAGCAGTACTTC. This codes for CASSLGLGGRGEQYF.

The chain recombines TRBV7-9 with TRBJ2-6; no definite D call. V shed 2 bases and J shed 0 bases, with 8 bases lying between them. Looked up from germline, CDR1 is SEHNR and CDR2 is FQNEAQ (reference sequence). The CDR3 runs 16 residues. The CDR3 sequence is CASSLSASSGANVLTF. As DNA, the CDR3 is TGTGCCAGCAGCTTATCAGCAAGCTCTGGGGCCAACGTCCTGACTTTC.

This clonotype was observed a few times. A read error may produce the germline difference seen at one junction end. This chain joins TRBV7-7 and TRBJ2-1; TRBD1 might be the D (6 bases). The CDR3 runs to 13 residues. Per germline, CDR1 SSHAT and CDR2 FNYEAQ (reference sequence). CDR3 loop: CASSFRTDNEQFF. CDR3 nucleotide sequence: TGTGCTAGCAGCTTTAGGACAGACAATGAGCAGTTCTTC.

CDR3 DNA: TGCAGTGCCATCGAACAGGGGTACTATGGCTACACCTTC. Its protein product is CSAIEQGYYGYTF. The V gene is TRBV20-1, the J gene TRBJ1-2; 7 bases line up with TRBD1. Germline V lookup: CDR1 DFQATT, CDR2 SNEGSKA (reference sequence). V lost 6 bases, J lost 3 bases, and 7 bases stayed unmatched. The CDR3 totals 13 residues.

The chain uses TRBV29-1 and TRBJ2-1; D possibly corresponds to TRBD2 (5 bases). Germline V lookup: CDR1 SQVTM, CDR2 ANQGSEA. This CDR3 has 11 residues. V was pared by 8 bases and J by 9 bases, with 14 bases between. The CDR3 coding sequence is TGCAGCTTTAGACGGGATTTTGAGCAGTTCTTC. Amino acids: CSFRRDFEQFF.

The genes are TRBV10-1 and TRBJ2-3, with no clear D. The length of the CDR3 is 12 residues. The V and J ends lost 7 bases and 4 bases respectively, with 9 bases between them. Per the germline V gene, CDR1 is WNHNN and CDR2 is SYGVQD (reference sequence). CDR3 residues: CASTLSPDTQYF. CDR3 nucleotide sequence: TGCGCCAGCACCCTGAGCCCAGATACGCAGTATTTT.